This T cell receptor beta chain comes out of a study of tumor-infiltrating lymphocytes in primary liver carcinoma. Starting material of 500 to 600 ng total RNA yielded TCR beta cDNA via a constant-region primer. Three-round nested multiplex PCR performed with slightly modified ARM-PCR produced the TCR beta libraries. Each of the first two PCR rounds ran 9 to 11 cycles with TRBV1-TRBV30 forward and C-beta reverse primers. MiXCR, applied by TCRdb to the multiplex PCR reads, yields one record per CDR3 protein. Among 40,000 to 55,000 distinct CDR3 sequences, around 77% were seen once, and the ten largest hold about 24%. A word on this clonotype: Its target is not known. Its ends do not fully match the called genes, so a read error is possible.

Overall study findings and caveats: Reduced overlap was seen in tumor-adjacent and tumor-blood pairs versus tumor region pairs.

Germline CDR1 reads ENHRY; CDR2 reads SYGVKD. This CDR3 is 13 amino acids long. From around 18-30 mg of unsorted bulk tissue, DNA and RNA were co-extracted together. The patients had histopathologically diagnosed primary liver carcinoma, and their disease was treated by surgical resection. The V call is TRBV10-3, the J call TRBJ1-1; no definite D call. This receptor was taken from a man aged 35 to 55 with primary liver carcinoma and hepatitis B virus infection. Sequencing used liver tumor tissue from sampling region 5. Documented subset: tumor region T5, tumor centre. CDR3: CAITSGENIEAFF. The CDR3 region has the DNA TGTGCCATCACGAGTGGGGAGAACATTGAAGCCTTCTTT.